The rows below give T cell receptor beta chains drawn from one sample of a study of T cell repertoires in cytomegalovirus infection. MiXCR, applied by TCRdb to the reads, yields one record per CDR3 protein. The repertoire holds about 700,000 distinct CDR3 sequences, with 30% to 40% as singletons. For these receptors, no antigen is known. Sequences were derived from cultured PBMCs, sampled from culture after CMV antigen stimulation. These receptors were collected from a human donor in good health (CMV status not recorded). Some clones in this sample may be carry-over from other donors' samples. Each CDR3 is given with its conserved first and last residue. Fields, in order: D gene, J gene, clone size, V gene, CDR3 DNA, CDR3 protein. The D gene is left open where the match is weak. Rows give clone size only sometimes, using once, few, many, or a class for an expanded clone.

-	TRBJ2-7	-	TRBV12-3/TRBV12-4	TGTGCCAGCCAAGGAGGGGGGGGCATCGACGAGCAGTACTTC	CASQGGGGIDEQYF
-	TRBJ1-1	few	TRBV10-2	TGCGCCAGCAAAAAGGGGGATGATCCCCCTGAAGCTTTCTTT	CASKKGDDPPEAFF
-	TRBJ2-3	many	TRBV7-2	TGTGCCAGCAGCCCGAGCGGCGCCACCCGGGATACGCAGTATTTT	CASSPSGATRDTQYF
TRBD1	TRBJ1-6	-	TRBV6-1	TGTGCCAGCAGTTTGGGACAGATCAGCTCCTATAATTCACCCCTCCACTTT	CASSLGQISSYNSPLHF
-	TRBJ1-5	-	TRBV15	TGTGCCACCAGCAGAGATCGGATTGATCAGCCCCAGCATTTT	CATSRDRIDQPQHF
TRBD2	TRBJ2-3	once	TRBV27	TGTGCCAGCAGTTCGGGACTAGTCCCCACAGATACGCAGTATTTT	CASSSGLVPTDTQYF
-	TRBJ1-5	few	TRBV7-8	TGTGCCAGCAGCCTATTGGCTAACAATCAGCCCCAGCATTTT	CASSLLANNQPQHF
-	TRBJ1-2	-	TRBV20-1	TGCAGTGCTCCACGTGGGGGGGCGCTGGGCTACACCTTC	CSAPRGGALGYTF
TRBD1	TRBJ2-2	few	TRBV20-1	TGCAGTGCTAGTTTGGCAGGGGGTGACACCGGGGAGCTGTTTTTT	CSASLAGGDTGELFF
TRBD1	TRBJ2-7	-	TRBV6-2/TRBV6-3	TGTGCCAGCAAGGCAGGGGGCAAGTACGAGCAGTACTTC	CASKAGGKYEQYF
-	TRBJ2-1	-	TRBV10-3	TGTGCCATCAGTGAGTCGGTCAGGCCCCTCGGTGAGCAGTTCTTC	CAISESVRPLGEQFF
-	TRBJ2-3	few	TRBV12-3/TRBV12-4	TGTGCCAGCAGTTTACGGTCGTCCATCACCGAGGCGGATACGCAGTATTTT	CASSLRSSITEADTQYF
TRBD2	TRBJ2-3	-	TRBV12-3/TRBV12-4	TGTGCCAGCAGTCCCGGGGGGGCCAGGACAGATACGCAGTATTTT	CASSPGGARTDTQYF
TRBD1	TRBJ2-4	-	TRBV5-4	TGTGCCAGCAGCTTGGACCTGACAGGGAAAGACATTCAGTACTTC	CASSLDLTGKDIQYF
-	TRBJ2-5	few	TRBV7-9	TGTGCCAGCAGCTCCCCCGCGCAGGCCCAGTACTTC	CASSSPAQAQYF
-	TRBJ2-1	-	TRBV6-1	TGTGCCAGCAGTTACTCACCCCCGGGACTTAATGAGCAGTTCTTC	CASSYSPPGLNEQFF
TRBD1	TRBJ2-3	-	TRBV7-8	TGTGCCAGCAGCTATGACAGGGGCACAGATACGCAGTATTTT	CASSYDRGTDTQYF
TRBD2	TRBJ2-2	-	TRBV27	TGTGCCAGCAGTCTCCTGGATAGCGGGACCGGGGAGCTGTTTTTT	CASSLLDSGTGELFF
TRBD2	TRBJ2-5	once	TRBV4-1	TGCGCCAGCAGCCGCGGCGGGGGGCGACAAGAGACCCAGTACTTC	CASSRGGGRQETQYF
-	TRBJ2-7	few	TRBV28	TGTGCCAGCAGTTTAGCAATCCAGCCCTACGAGCAGTACTTC	CASSLAIQPYEQYF
-	TRBJ1-1	-	TRBV19	TGTGCCAGTCGCCAAAGGGACACTGAAGCTTTCTTT	CASRQRDTEAFF
-	TRBJ2-5	-	TRBV3-1	TGTGCCAGCAGCCAAGAAGTAGGGGCCCAAGAGACCCAGTACTTC	CASSQEVGAQETQYF
-	TRBJ2-3	-	TRBV27	TGTGCCAGCAGTTTTGAGGGAGGTACGCAGTATTTT	CASSFEGGTQYF
-	TRBJ1-1	-	TRBV7-8	TGTGCCAGCAGCGCCCTCTTGCAGGGGACTGAAGCTTTCTTT	CASSALLQGTEAFF
-	TRBJ2-3	few	TRBV20-1	TGCAGTGCTAGAGACGAGCGCGGTGTTACAGATACGCAGTATTTT	CSARDERGVTDTQYF
-	TRBJ2-5	-	TRBV5-4	TGTGCCAGCAGCTTGCTTGTTGGGGGAGAGACCCAGTACTTC	CASSLLVGGETQYF
-	TRBJ2-1	few	TRBV12-3/TRBV12-4	TGTGCCAGCAGTTTTTCTGCCGCTATCTACAATGAGCAGTTCTTC	CASSFSAAIYNEQFF
TRBD1	TRBJ2-5	-	TRBV19	TGTGCCAGTATGACGCAGGGGGAAGAGACCCAGTACTTC	CASMTQGEETQYF
TRBD1	TRBJ2-2	-	TRBV6-5	TGTGCCAGCAGGACCGACAGGGGGCGTCCCGGGGAGCTGTTTTTT	CASRTDRGRPGELFF
-	TRBJ1-5	-	TRBV15	TGTGCCACCAGCAAATCGATAGGAGGGGGGAGCAATCAGCCCCAGCATTTT	CATSKSIGGGSNQPQHF
TRBD1	TRBJ2-7	-	TRBV11-2	TGTGCCAGCAGCTTACGCACACTGGGACAGGGCATGTACTTC	CASSLRTLGQGMYF
TRBD2	TRBJ2-2	-	TRBV4-2	TGTGCCAGCAGCCAATCTAGCGGGTCATACACCGGGGAGCTGTTTTTT	CASSQSSGSYTGELFF
-	TRBJ1-2	-	TRBV6-5	TGTGCCAGCAGTTCAGCCGGGGCCCCCTTCGGAGGCTACACCTTC	CASSSAGAPFGGYTF
TRBD2	TRBJ2-1	many	TRBV7-8	TGTGCCAGCAGCTGGCGACTAGCGGGAGATTGGGGTGAGCAGTTCTTC	CASSWRLAGDWGEQFF
TRBD2	TRBJ2-3	many	TRBV7-2	TGTGCCAGCAGCTTAGCGGGGGGGGAAGATACGCAGTATTTT	CASSLAGGEDTQYF
-	TRBJ1-1	-	TRBV20-1	TGCAGTGCTAAGGAGGGCCCAGGAGGAAGCACTGAAGCTTTCTTT	CSAKEGPGGSTEAFF
TRBD2	TRBJ2-1	-	TRBV19	TGTGCCAGTAAGGGGCGGGAGGGCCGTTCCTACAATGAGCAGTTCTTC	CASKGREGRSYNEQFF
-	TRBJ2-4	-	TRBV12-3/TRBV12-4	TGTGCCAGCAGTTTAAGAAACGCCAAAAACATTCAGTACTTC	CASSLRNAKNIQYF
-	TRBJ2-1	few	TRBV20-1	TGCAGTGCTAGAGGGGGGCGAGGGAGCTCCTACAATGAGCAGTTCTTC	CSARGGRGSSYNEQFF
TRBD2	TRBJ2-3	-	TRBV6-2/TRBV6-3	TGTGCCAGCCTACTAGCGGGAGGATTCGGCACAGATACGCAGTATTTT	CASLLAGGFGTDTQYF
-	TRBJ1-5	-	TRBV20-1	TGCAGTGCGGAAGAGTTCGGGGCGGGGGTGGGGGATCAGCCCCAGCATTTT	CSAEEFGAGVGDQPQHF
-	TRBJ2-5	-	TRBV28	TGTGCCAGCAGTTTATTGGCAGAGGGTAACCAGTACTTC	CASSLLAEGNQYF
-	TRBJ2-7	-	TRBV2	TGTGCCAGCACAGAGGGTTACGAGCAGTACTTC	CASTEGYEQYF
-	TRBJ1-5	few	TRBV12-3/TRBV12-4	TGTGCCAGCAGTGAACAGGGCTCCGGTCCGGCCCAGCATTTT	CASSEQGSGPAQHF